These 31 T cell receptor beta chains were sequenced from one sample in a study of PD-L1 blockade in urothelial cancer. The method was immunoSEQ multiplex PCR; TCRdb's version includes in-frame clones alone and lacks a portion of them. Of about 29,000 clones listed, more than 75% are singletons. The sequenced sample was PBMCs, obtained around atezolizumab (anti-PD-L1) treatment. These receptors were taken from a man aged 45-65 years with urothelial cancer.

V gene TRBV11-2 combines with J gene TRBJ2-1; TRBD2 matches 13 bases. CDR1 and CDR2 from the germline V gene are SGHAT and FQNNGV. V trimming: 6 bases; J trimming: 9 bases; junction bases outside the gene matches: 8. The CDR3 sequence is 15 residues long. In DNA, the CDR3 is TGTGCCAGCAGTCGGACTAGCGGGGGTCAGGGTGAGCAGTTCTTC. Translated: CASSRTSGGQGEQFF.

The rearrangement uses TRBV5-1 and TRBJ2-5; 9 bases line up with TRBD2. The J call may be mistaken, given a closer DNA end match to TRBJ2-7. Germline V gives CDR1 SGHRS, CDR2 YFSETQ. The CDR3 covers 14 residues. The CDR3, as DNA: TGCGCCAGCAGCTTGGGCGGGGGGGTCTACGAGCAGTACTTC. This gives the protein CASSLGGGVYEQYF.

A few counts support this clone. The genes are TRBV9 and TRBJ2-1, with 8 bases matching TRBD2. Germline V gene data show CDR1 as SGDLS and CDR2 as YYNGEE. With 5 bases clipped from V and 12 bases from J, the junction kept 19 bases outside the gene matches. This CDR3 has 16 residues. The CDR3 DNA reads TGTGCCAGCAGTCCTCCGGGACTAGGCCTACCCGGCGGGCAGTTCTTC. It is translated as CASSPPGLGLPGGQFF.

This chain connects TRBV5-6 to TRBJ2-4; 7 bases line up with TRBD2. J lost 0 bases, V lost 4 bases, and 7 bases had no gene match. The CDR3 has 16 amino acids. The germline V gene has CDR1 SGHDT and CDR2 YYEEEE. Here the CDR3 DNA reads TGTGCCAGCAGCCAACTAGCGTCACGAGCCAAAAACATTCAGTACTTC. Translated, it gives CASSQLASRAKNIQYF.

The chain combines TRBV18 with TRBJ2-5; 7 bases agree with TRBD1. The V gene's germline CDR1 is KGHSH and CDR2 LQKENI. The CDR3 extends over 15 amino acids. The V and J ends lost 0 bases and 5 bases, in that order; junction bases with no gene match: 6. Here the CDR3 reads CASSPPGTVGETQYF. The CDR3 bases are TGTGCCAGCTCACCACCTGGGACAGTGGGGGAGACCCAGTACTTC.

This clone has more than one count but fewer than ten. DNA for the CDR3: TGTGCCATCAGCCGTAGCGGGAGTGACGAGCAGTACTTC. This gives the protein CAISRSGSDEQYF. The V call is TRBV10-3, the J call TRBJ2-7; 9 positions agree with TRBD2. Losses at the gene ends were 6 bases for V and 5 bases for J; bases not matched to a gene: 5. This CDR3 has 13 residues. The germline CDR1 and CDR2 sequences are ENHRY and SYGVKD.

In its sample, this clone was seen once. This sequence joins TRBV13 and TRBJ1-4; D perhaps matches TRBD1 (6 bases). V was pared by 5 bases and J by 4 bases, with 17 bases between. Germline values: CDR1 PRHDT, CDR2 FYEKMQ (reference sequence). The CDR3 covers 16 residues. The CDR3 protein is CASSPYSGTSNEKLFF. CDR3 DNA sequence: TGTGCCAGCAGCCCATACTCCGGGACAAGTAATGAAAAACTGTTTTTT.

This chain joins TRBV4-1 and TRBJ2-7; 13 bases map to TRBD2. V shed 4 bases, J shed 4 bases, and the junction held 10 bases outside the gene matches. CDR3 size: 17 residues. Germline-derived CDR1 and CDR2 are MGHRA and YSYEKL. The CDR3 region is CASSLTGLAGVLYEQYF. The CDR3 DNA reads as TGCGCCAGCAGCCTGACCGGACTAGCGGGAGTTTTATACGAGCAGTACTTC.

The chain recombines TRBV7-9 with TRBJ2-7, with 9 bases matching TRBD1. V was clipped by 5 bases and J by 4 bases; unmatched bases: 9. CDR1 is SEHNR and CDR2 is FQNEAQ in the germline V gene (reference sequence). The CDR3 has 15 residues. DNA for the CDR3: TGTGCCAGCAGCCCGGACAGGGGACTTCAATACGAGCAGTACTTC. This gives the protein CASSPDRGLQYEQYF.

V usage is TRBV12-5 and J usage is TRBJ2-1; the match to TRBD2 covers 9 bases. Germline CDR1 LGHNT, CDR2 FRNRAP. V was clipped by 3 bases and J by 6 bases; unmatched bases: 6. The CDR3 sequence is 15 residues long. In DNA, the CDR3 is TGTGCTAGTGGTTTCCAGCGGGGGGTAGTCAATGAGCAGTTCTTC. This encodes CASGFQRGVVNEQFF.

The CDR3 region has the DNA TGTGCCAGCAGCAAGGGACAGGAAACTCTCACTGGAAACACCATATATTTT. It is translated as CASSKGQETLTGNTIYF. This sequence joins TRBV5-4 and TRBJ1-3; 8 bases are a match to TRBD1. Germline CDR1 and CDR2: SGHNT and YYREEE (reference sequence). The V segment lost 4 bases and the J segment 2 bases; nucleotides outside the gene matches: 11. This CDR3 is built from 17 residues.

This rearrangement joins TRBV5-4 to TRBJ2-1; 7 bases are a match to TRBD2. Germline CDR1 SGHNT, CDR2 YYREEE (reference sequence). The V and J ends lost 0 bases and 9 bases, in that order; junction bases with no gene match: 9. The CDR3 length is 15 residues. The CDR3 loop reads CASSLESGARGEQFF. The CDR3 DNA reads TGTGCCAGCAGCTTGGAAAGCGGGGCCCGGGGTGAGCAGTTCTTC.

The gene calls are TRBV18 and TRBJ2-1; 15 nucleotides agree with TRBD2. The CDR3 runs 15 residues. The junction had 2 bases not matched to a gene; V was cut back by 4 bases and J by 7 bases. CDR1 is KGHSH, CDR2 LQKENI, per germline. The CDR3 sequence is CASSLGTSGRNEQFF. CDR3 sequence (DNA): TGTGCCAGCTCACTGGGGACTAGCGGGAGGAATGAGCAGTTCTTC.

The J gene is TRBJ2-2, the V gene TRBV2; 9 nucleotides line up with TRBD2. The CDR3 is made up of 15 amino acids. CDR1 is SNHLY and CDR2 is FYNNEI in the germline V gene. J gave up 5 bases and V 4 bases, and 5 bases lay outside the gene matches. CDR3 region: CASSARGGATGELFF. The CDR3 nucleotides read TGTGCCAGCAGTGCACGCGGGGGGGCGACCGGGGAGCTGTTTTTT.

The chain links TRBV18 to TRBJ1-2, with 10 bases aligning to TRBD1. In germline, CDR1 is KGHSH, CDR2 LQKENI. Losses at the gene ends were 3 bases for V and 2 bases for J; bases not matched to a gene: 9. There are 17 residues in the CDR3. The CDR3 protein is CASSPSQGQGTNYGYTF. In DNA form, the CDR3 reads TGTGCCAGCTCACCCTCCCAGGGACAGGGGACCAACTATGGCTACACCTTC.

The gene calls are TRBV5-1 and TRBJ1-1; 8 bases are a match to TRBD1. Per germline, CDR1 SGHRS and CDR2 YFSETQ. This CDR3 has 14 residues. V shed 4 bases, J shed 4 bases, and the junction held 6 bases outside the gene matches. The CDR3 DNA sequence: TGCGCCAGCAGCCCGGGGACAGGAGGCACTGAAGCTTTCTTT. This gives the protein CASSPGTGGTEAFF.

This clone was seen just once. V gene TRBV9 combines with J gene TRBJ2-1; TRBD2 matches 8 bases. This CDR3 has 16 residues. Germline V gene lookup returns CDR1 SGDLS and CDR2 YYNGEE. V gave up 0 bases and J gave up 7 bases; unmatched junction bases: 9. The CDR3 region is CASSVAGAGGGNEQFF. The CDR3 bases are TGTGCCAGCAGCGTAGCCGGCGCGGGAGGCGGGAATGAGCAGTTCTTC.

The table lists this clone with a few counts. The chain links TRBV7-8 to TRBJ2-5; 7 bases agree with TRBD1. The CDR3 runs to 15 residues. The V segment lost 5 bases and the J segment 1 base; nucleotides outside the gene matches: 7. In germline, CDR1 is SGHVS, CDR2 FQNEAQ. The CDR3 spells CASSIGTVLQETQYF. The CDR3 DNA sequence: TGTGCCAGCAGCATCGGGACAGTCCTCCAAGAGACCCAGTACTTC.

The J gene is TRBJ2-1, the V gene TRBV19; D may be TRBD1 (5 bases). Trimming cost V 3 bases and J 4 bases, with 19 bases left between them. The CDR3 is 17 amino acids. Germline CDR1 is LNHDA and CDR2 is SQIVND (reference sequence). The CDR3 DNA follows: TGTGCCAGTAGTATCACCACTCTACAGGAATTTTACAATGAGCAGTTCTTC. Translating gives CASSITTLQEFYNEQFF.

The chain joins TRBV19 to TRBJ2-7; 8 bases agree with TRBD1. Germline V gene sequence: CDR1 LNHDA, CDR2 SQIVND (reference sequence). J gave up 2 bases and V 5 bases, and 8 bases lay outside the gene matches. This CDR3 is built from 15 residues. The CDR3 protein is CASSFGTGGAYEQYF. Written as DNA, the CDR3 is TGTGCCAGTAGTTTCGGGACAGGCGGAGCCTACGAGCAGTACTTC.

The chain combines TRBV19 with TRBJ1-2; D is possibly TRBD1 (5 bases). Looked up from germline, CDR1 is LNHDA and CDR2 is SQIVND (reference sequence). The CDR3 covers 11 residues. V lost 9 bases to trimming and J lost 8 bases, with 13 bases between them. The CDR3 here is CASGGAGGYTF. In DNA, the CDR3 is TGTGCCAGCGGCGGGGCGGGGGGCTACACCTTC.

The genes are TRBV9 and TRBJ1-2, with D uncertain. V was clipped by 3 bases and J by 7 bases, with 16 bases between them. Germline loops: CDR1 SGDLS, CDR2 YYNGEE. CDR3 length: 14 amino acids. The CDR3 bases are TGTGCCAGCAGCGCGGACTCGCCTCAGCTTGGCTACACCTTC. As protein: CASSADSPQLGYTF.

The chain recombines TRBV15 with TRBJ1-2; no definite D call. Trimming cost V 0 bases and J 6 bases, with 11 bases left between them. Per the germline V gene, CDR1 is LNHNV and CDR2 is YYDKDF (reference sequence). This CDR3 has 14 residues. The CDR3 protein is CATSRDGREDGYTF. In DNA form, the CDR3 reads TGTGCCACCAGCAGAGATGGGAGGGAAGATGGCTACACCTTC.

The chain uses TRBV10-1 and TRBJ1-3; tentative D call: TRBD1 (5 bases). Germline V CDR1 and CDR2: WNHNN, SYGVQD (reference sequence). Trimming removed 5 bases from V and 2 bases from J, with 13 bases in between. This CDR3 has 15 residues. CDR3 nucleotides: TGCGCCAGCAGTAAGGACACATCTGCTGGAAACACCATATATTTT. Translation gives CASSKDTSAGNTIYF.

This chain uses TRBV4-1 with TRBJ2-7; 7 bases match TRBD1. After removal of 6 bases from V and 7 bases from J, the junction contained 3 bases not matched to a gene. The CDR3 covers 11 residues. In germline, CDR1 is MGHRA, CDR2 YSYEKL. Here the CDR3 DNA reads TGCGCCAGCAGACAGGGGCAGGAGCAGTACTTC. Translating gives CASRQGQEQYF.

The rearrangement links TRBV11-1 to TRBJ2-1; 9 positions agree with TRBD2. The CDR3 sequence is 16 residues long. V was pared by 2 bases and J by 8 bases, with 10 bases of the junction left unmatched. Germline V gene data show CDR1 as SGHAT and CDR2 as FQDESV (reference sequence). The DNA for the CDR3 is TGTGCCAGCAGCTTAAAAGCGGGAGGAGGTATCGATGAGCAGTTCTTC. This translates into CASSLKAGGGIDEQFF.

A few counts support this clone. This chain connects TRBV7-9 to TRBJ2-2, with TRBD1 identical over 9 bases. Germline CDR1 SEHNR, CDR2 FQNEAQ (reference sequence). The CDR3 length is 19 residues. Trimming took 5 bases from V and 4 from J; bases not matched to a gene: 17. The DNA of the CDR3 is TGTGCCAGCAGCACGCCACTACCTGGGACAGGGAACACCACCGGGGAGCTGTTTTTT. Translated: CASSTPLPGTGNTTGELFF. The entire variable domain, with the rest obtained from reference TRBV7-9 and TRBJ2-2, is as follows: DTGVSQNPRHKITKRGQNVTFRCDPISEHNRLYWYRQTLGQGPEFLTYFQNEAQLEKSRLLSDRFSAERPKGSFSTLEIQRTEQGDSAMYLCASSTPLPGTGNTTGELFFGEGSRLTVL.

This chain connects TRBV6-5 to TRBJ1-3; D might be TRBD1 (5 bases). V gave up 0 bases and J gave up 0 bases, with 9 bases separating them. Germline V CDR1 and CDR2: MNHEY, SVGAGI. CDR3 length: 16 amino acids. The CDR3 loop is CASSYSGGNSGNTIYF. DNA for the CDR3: TGTGCCAGCAGTTACTCCGGGGGGAACTCTGGAAACACCATATATTTT.

The CDR3 DNA reads as TGTGCCAGCAGCTCACGTGACAGCATTAAGGAATCACCCCTCCACTTT. Translation gives CASSSRDSIKESPLHF. The chain links TRBV9 to TRBJ1-6; tentative D call: TRBD1 (5 bases). Trimming took off 4 bases at V and 10 bases at J, with 21 bases between the two ends. In germline, CDR1 is SGDLS, CDR2 YYNGEE. The CDR3 is 16 residues long.

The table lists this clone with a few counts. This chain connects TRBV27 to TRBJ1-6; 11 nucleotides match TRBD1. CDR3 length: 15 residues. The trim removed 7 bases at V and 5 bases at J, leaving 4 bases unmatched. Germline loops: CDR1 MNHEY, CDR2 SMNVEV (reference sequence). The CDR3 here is CASKKDRGHNSPLHF. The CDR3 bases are TGTGCCAGCAAGAAGGACAGGGGGCATAATTCACCCCTCCACTTT.

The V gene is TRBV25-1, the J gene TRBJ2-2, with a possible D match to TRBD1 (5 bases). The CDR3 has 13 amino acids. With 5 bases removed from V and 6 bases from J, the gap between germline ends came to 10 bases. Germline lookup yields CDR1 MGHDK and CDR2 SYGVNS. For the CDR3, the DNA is TGTGCCAGCAGTCGACAGAAATCCGGGGAGCTGTTTTTT. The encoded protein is CASSRQKSGELFF.